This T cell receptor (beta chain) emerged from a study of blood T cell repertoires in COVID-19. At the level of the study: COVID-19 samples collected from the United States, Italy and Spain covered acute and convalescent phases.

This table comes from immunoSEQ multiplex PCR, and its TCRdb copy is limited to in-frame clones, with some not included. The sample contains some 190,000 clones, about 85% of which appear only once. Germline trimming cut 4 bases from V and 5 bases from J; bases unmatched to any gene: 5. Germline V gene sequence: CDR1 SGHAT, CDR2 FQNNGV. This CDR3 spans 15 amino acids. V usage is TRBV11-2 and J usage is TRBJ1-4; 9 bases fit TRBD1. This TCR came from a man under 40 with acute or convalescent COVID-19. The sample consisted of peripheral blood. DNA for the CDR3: TGTGCCAGCAGCTCGTTGACAGGGGGAAATGAAAAACTGTTTTTT. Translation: CASSSLTGGNEKLFF.